This TCR beta chain came from a study of cytomegalovirus exposure and HLA in healthy donors. Study findings and constraints: Association of a missense DCLRE1C variant with TCR beta V- and J-gene trimming was reported in a later analysis.

This clone was seen more than once but under ten times. The target antigen is unknown. This PCR relied on a set of 60 Vbeta primers and 13 Jbeta primers. Libraries were prepared by immunoSEQ multiplex PCR; TCRdb keeps only in-frame clonotypes and omits some of them. The sample comprises about 170,000 clones, over 65% of which are singletons, and 6% to 7.5% rests with the top ten. CDR1 is MNHEY, CDR2 SVGAGI, per germline. This CDR3 contains 14 residues. Trimming took 6 bases from V and 4 from J, leaving 15 bases between them. The sequencing input was PBMCs. This chain uses TRBV6-5 with TRBJ1-1; D might be TRBD1 (5 bases). This sequence originates from a man aged 40-55 years in good health and CMV-seropositive. The CDR3 DNA sequence: TGTGCCAGCAGCCTAGACAGTGTTGTCACTGAAGCTTTCTTT. Translating it yields CASSLDSVVTEAFF.